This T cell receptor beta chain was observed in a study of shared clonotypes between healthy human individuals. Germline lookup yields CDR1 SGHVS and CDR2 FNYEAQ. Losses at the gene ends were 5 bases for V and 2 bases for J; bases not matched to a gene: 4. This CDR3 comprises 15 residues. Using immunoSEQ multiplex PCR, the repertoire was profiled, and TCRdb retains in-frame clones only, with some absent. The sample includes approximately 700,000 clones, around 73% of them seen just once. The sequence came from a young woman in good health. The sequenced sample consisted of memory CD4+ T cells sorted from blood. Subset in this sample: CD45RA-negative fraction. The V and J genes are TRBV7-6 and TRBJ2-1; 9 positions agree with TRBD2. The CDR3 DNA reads TGTGCCAGCAGCCCCACTAGCGGGCCCTACAATGAGCAGTTCTTC. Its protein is CASSPTSGPYNEQFF.